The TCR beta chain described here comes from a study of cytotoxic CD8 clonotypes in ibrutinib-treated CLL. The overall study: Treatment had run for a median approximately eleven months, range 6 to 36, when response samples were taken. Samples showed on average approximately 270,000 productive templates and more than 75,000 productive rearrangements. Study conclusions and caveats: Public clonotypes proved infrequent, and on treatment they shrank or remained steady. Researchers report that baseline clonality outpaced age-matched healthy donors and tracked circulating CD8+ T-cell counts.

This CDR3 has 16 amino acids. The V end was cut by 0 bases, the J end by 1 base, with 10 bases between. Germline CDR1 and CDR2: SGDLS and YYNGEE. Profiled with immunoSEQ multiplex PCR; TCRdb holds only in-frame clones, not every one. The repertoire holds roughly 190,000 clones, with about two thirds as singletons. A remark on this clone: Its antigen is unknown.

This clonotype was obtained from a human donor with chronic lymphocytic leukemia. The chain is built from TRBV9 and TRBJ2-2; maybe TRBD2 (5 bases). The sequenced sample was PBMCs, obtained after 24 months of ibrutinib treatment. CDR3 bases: TGTGCCAGCAGCGTAGGCCACGGGATGAACACCGGGGAGCTGTTTTTT. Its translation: CASSVGHGMNTGELFF.